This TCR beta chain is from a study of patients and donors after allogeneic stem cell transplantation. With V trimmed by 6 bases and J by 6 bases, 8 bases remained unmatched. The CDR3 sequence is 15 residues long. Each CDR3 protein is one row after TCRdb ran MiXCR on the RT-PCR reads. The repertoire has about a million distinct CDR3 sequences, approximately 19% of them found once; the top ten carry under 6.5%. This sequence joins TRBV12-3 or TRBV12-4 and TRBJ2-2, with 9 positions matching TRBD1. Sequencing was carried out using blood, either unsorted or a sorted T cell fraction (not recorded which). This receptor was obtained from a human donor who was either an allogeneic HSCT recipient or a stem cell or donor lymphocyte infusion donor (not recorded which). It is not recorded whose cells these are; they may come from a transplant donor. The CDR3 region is CASRPDRGWAGELFF. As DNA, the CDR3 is TGTGCCAGCAGACCAGACAGGGGGTGGGCCGGGGAGCTGTTTTTT.